Below are 9 T cell receptor beta chains sequenced from a single sample in a study of cytomegalovirus exposure and HLA in healthy donors. Assay: immunoSEQ multiplex PCR; the TCRdb copy retains only in-frame clones and omits some. Of 80,000 to 100,000 clones in the sample, 87% are singletons; the top ten hold 6.3%. Sequenced input: PBMCs. Source of these receptors: a man aged 18 to 35 in good health and CMV-seropositive.

V and J are TRBV9 and TRBJ2-3; D is ambiguous. The germline V and J ends were trimmed by 0 bases and 0 bases, with 8 bases remaining between them. CDR3 size: 15 residues. Per germline, CDR1 SGDLS and CDR2 YYNGEE. The CDR3 reads CASSVGWLSTDTQYF. The CDR3 DNA reads TGTGCCAGCAGCGTAGGGTGGCTCAGCACAGATACGCAGTATTTT.

This clone was recorded only once. The CDR3 is CASSVVGTDTQYF. The CDR3 bases are TGTGCCAGCAGCGTAGTAGGCACAGATACGCAGTATTTT. J is TRBJ2-3 and V is TRBV9; D not certain. Looked up from germline, CDR1 is SGDLS and CDR2 is YYNGEE. There are 13 residues in the CDR3. Between the trimmed V and J ends, which lost 0 bases and 1 base, there was a span of 3 bases.

This clone was counted a single time. J is TRBJ1-2 and V is TRBV5-1; D uncertain. This CDR3 is 16 amino acids long. The germline CDR1 and CDR2 sequences are SGHRS and YFSETQ. Trimming shortened V by 4 bases and J by 4 bases, and 20 bases separated the two germline ends. The CDR3 DNA follows: TGCGCCAGCAGCCAACAAAACGGAGGCCCCTCCTATGGCTACACCTTC. Its protein product is CASSQQNGGPSYGYTF.

The CDR3 DNA is TGTGCCAGCACCCCGTTGAGAAGCACCTACAATGAGCAGTTCTTC. Translating gives CASTPLRSTYNEQFF. The rearrangement links TRBV5-8 to TRBJ2-1; D gene ambiguous. Trimming pared 6 bases from V and 2 bases from J, leaving 15 bases between. CDR3 length equals 15 residues. CDR1 is SGHTS and CDR2 is YDEGEE in the germline V gene.

This clone was counted only a few times. Other DNA variants within this sample encode the same CDR3. The chain has TRBV20-1 and TRBJ1-1, with D tentatively TRBD1 (6 bases). Germline CDR1 is DFQATT and CDR2 is SNEGSKA (reference sequence). The V gene lost 6 bases and the J gene lost 5 bases, with 10 bases spanning the gap. The CDR3 covers 11 residues. The CDR3 DNA follows: TGCAGTGCGATTACAGGGACTGAAGCTTTCTTT. Protein sequence: CSAITGTEAFF.

The chain couples TRBV7-9 to TRBJ2-7; tentative D call: TRBD1 (7 bases). The CDR3 is 13 amino acids. The V gene lost 3 bases and the J gene lost 10 bases, with 16 bases spanning the gap. CDR1 is SEHNR and CDR2 is FQNEAQ in the germline V gene (reference sequence). CDR3 nucleotide sequence: TGTGCCAGCAGCTTTAGCAGGGGGGCGCTTCAGTACTTC. Translation gives CASSFSRGALQYF.

V is TRBV2 and J is TRBJ1-1; the D is unclear. The CDR3 loop spans 10 amino acids. Trimming removed 8 bases from V and 4 bases from J, with 5 bases in between. Per the germline V gene, CDR1 is SNHLY and CDR2 is FYNNEI. CDR3 in DNA: TGTGCCAGCCTCCGCACTGAAGCTTTCTTT. This translates into CASLRTEAFF.

This chain connects TRBV5-4 to TRBJ2-7; 8 positions agree with TRBD1. CDR1 and CDR2 from the germline V gene are SGHNT and YYREEE (reference sequence). This CDR3 comprises 17 residues. V lost 0 bases, J lost 6 bases, and 14 bases stayed unmatched. CDR3 coding DNA: TGTGCCAGCAGCTTGGAGCTCGGACAGGGAATAGGAGGCGAGCAGTACTTC. Translated, it gives CASSLELGQGIGGEQYF. Supplemented by reference TRBV5-4 and TRBJ2-7, the full variable domain reads ETGVTQSPTHLIKTRGQQVTLRCSSQSGHNTVSWYQQALGQGPQFIFQYYREEENGRGNFPPRFSGLQFPNYSSELNVNALELDDSALYLCASSLELGQGIGGEQYFGPGTRLTVT.

V gene TRBV29-1 combines with J gene TRBJ1-1, with 11 bases fitting TRBD1. Unmatched junction bases numbered 3, after V lost 3 bases and J lost 0 bases. The V gene's germline CDR1 is SQVTM and CDR2 ANQGSEA. This CDR3 region has 15 residues. The chain's CDR3 is CSVDWDRGLNTEAFF. In nucleotides, the CDR3 is TGCAGCGTTGATTGGGACAGGGGGTTGAACACTGAAGCTTTCTTT.